The present T cell receptor beta chain was sequenced within a study of blood T cell repertoires in COVID-19. Looking at the study overall: From the United States, Italy and Spain came samples of acute and convalescent COVID-19. The analysed material was cDNA or gDNA that came from T cells, B-cell-depleted T cells, or PBMCs.

This CDR3 contains 14 residues. Trimming took 5 bases from V and 2 from J; bases not matched to a gene: 4. From germline, CDR1 is MNHEY and CDR2 SMNVEV (reference sequence). In the original analysis: Nucleated cell counts were estimated from reference gene primer amplification. Assay: immunoSEQ multiplex PCR; the TCRdb copy retains only in-frame clones and omits some. V and J calls and clone size are copied from that table; D and trimming were computed from the DNA. This table has hundreds of thousands of clones, roughly 83% appearing once. Sequencing input: peripheral blood. The V call is TRBV27, the J call TRBJ2-7, with TRBD2 matching over 9 bases. This TCR came from a man older than 75 with acute or convalescent COVID-19. CDR3 residues: CASSPTSGTYEQYF. Written as DNA, the CDR3 is TGTGCCAGCAGTCCGACTAGCGGCACCTACGAGCAGTACTTC.